This entry features one T cell receptor (beta chain) sequence. No antigen is known for it. It has no much larger one-base neighbor in the sample; base qualities were not kept. This specimen comes from a study of CD8+CD57+ T cells in acquired aplastic anemia listed by TCRdb under 2018. For context, the study as a whole: DNA extracted from sorted CD4+ and CD8+ cells had a mean of approximately 3.4 ug, with a range of roughly 0.18 to 27.4 ug. CD8+CD57+ expansion was defined as frequency above the mean frequency observed in healthy subjects.

TCR beta VDJ combination and CDR3 sequence profiling used genomic DNA as the template. An Illumina HiSeq 2000 was the platform used for TCR repertoire sequencing. In the paper's pipeline: Repertoires were assessed using TRBV/TRBJ rearrangement plots, CDR3 size and DJ length profiles, and Simpson's diversity index. The immunodominant clone was defined as the most abundant DNA sequence in deep sequencing data. CDR3 amino acid sequences were screened for sharing across subjects and compared with published repertoires and the VDJdb database. TCRdb took the public reads, trimmed them with fastp at Q25, ran MiXCR for clone calling and kept in-frame beta chains. Rows with a matching CDR3 protein are joined into one entry that keeps the most common DNA and genes. For this entry, the V and J calls and clone size follow TCRdb and not the study's own pipeline. The sample table lists 260,000 or so distinct CDR3 sequences, roughly 82% of them with a count of one. The ten most abundant clones make up 40% to 55% of the sample.

The patients picked for sequencing were ones in whom flow cytometry had shown an expansion of CD8+CD57+ cells. Severe acquired aplastic anemia was diagnosed in all patients according to International Study of Aplastic Anemia and Agranulocytosis and Camitta criteria. No patient had received any therapy when blood was sampled. The study deep-sequenced TCR repertoires of sorted CD4+ and CD8+ blood T cells from severe aplastic anemia patients and healthy subjects. Patients were enrolled under clinicaltrials.gov protocols 00001620, 01623167, 00001397, 00071045, 00081523 and 00961064 in the USA. Ficoll-Paque density gradient centrifugation was used to isolate peripheral blood mononuclear cells. CD4+ and CD8+ T cells were sorted by FACS or magnetic beads before DNA extraction. Measured from the cysteine to the phenylalanine, the CDR3 is 15 residues long. The entry retains the CDR3 DNA only, 45 bases that are in frame from base 1. V sheds 6 bases and J sheds 13 bases, leaving 27 bases between their ends. For CDR1 and CDR2, the germline V gene lists SGHTA and FQGTGA.

Broad study findings and their caveats: Although roughly 30 CD8+ CDR3 sequences were shared by patients and controls, these sequences appeared highly expressed in patients and within the immunodominant clones of patients. CD8+ Simpson's diversity did not differ significantly between patients and healthy controls (P=0.060).

The chain joins TRBV7-3 to TRBJ1-1; the D segment could be TRBD1, given 5 matching bases. The specimen sequenced was sorted CD4+, CD8+, or CD8+CD57+ T cells (not recorded which) from PBMCs. The sequence came from a human donor with aplastic anemia. CDR3 loop: CASSSGGTWSETHFF. The nucleotide sequence reads as follows: TGTGCCAGCAGTTCAGGCGGGACTTGGAGCGAGACCCATTTCTTT.